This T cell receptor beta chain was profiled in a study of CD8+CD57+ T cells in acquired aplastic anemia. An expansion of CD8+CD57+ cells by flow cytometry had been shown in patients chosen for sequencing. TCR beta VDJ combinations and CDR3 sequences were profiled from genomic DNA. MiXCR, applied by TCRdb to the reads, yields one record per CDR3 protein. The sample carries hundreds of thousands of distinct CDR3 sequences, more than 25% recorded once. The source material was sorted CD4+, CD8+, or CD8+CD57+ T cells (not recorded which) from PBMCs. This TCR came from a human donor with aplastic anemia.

The CDR3 nucleotides are TGTGCCAGCAGTTCGGGACAGACCTCGGGCTACACCTTC. Its translation: CASSSGQTSGYTF. V is TRBV7-9 and J is TRBJ1-2; 7 nucleotides align to TRBD1. The junction had 9 bases not matched to a gene; V was cut back by 6 bases and J by 8 bases. The CDR3 runs to 13 residues. Germline V gene data show CDR1 as SEHNR and CDR2 as FQNEAQ (reference sequence).